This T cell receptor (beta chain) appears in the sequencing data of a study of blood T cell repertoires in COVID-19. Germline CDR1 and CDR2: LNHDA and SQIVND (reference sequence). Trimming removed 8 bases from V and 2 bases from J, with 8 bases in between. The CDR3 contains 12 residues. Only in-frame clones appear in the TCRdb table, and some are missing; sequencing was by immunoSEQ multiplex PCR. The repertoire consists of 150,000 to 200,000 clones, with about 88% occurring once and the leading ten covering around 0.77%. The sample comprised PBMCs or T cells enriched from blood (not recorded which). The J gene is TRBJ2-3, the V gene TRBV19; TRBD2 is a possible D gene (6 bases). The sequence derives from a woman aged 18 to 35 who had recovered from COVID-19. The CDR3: CASGDSTDTQYF. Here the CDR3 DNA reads TGTGCCAGTGGGGACTCCACAGATACGCAGTATTTT.